What follows describes a single T cell receptor beta chain. In its sample, this clone was seen once. Its antigen specificity is not known. Per-nucleotide qualities are absent, and no much larger clonotype sits a single base away. Sequences SGHRS (CDR1) and YFSETQ (CDR2) are obtained from the germline V gene. The CDR3 contains 16 residues, cysteine and phenylalanine counted. Solely the CDR3 DNA is kept, with 48 bases framed from the first base. For this chain, trimming is 0 bases at the V end and 4 bases at the J end, and the number of junction bases without a gene match is 4. The collaborating institutions used their own protocols to collect whole blood in K2EDTA tubes. For TCRbeta analysis, collaborators shipped samples in one of three forms: frozen whole blood, isolated PBMCs, or DNA extracted from either of those sample types. TCRbeta CDR3 regions were amplified from genomic DNA by means of the immunoSEQ Assay, a bias-controlled multiplex PCR. The published analysis was carried out like this. Within the assay, amplification of reference gene primers was used to estimate how many nucleated cells each sample contained. Sequence reads were collapsed and filtered to measure the absolute abundance of every unique TCRbeta CDR3 rearrangement. Productive Simpson clonality was computed per sample as the square root of Simpson's diversity index over productive rearrangements. TCRdb carries this immuneACCESS record with in-frame sequences only. Its versions omit some clonotypes, under half of them owing to an unresolved V gene in the studies checked, with the rest unexplained. The DNA gave D and trimming, while V, J and clone size come from that table. The sample table records about 140,000 clones; 84% of these occur just once. The ten largest account for 5.5% to 8% of the sample.

The data derive from a study of blood T cell repertoires in COVID-19 (dated by TCRdb to 2018 to 2021). Regarding the research as a whole: Samples from collaborators originated in the United States, Italy and Spain and spanned both the acute and convalescent phases of COVID-19. The prospective study material was composed of cDNA or gDNA derived from T cells, B-cell-depleted T cells, or PBMCs. Subjects who had been exposed to COVID-19, were actively infected with it, or had recovered from it provided the deeply sampled blood TCRbeta repertoires that made up the dataset. The repertoires were made available in a free public database intended to serve as a resource for research on the immune response to SARS-CoV-2. Samples were obtained from the ongoing ImmuneRACE study (first 160 participants) and from roughly 1,300 subjects provided by 6 global collaborators. Sample metadata almost always included a de-identified subject ID, COVID-19 status, age in years and sex. HLA class I and class II types, where available, came from metadata supplied by the sample provider rather than from assay-based typing. The study at large found these results: The amount of clinical and demographic metadata varied by source and participant and was provided uncurated.

The clonotype was recovered from a human donor in a cohort sampled during active COVID-19. The source material was peripheral blood. The receptor chain draws on TRBV5-1 and TRBJ2-5, with TRBD2 identical over 12 junction bases. The DNA reads as follows: TGCGCCAGCAGCTTGGCTAGCGGGGGGGCTGGAGAGACCCAGTACTTC. This gives the protein CASSLASGGAGETQYF.